Listed below are T cell receptor beta chains from one sample, sequenced in a study of spatial heterogeneity in lung cancer. TCRdb itself ran the 5' RACE reads through MiXCR, one entry per CDR3 protein. The sample lists around 8,800 distinct CDR3 sequences, 4.5% occurring once. The material sequenced was lung tumor tissue, taken at surgery. The receptors here all came from a female donor with early-stage non-small cell lung cancer. Each CDR3 is given with its conserved first and last residue. The D gene is left open where the match is weak. Some rows have no size entry. The others give once, few or many, or a class for an expanded clone.

v_gene	abundance	d_gene	j_gene	CDR3nt	CDR3aa
TRBV6-5	many	TRBD2	TRBJ2-1	TGTGCCAGCAGTTACTCGGGTAGCGGGAGTTCTAGTGAGCAGTTCTTC	CASSYSGSGSSSEQFF
TRBV20-1	many	-	TRBJ1-4	TGCAGTGCTGTCCCGTGGCAGAGTGAAAAACTGTTTTTT	CSAVPWQSEKLFF
TRBV7-9	many	TRBD1	TRBJ1-4	TGTGCCAGCAGCTCCGGGACAGGGACGAATGAAAAACTGTTTTTT	CASSSGTGTNEKLFF
TRBV7-9	many	-	TRBJ1-1	TGTGCCAGCAGCTTAGCTCGCGGCACGAACACTGAAGCTTTCTTT	CASSLARGTNTEAFF
TRBV12-5	many	-	TRBJ2-1	TGTGCTAGTTCGTGGCTAGCGAACCCCAATGAGCAGTTCTTC	CASSWLANPNEQFF
TRBV5-6	many	TRBD1	TRBJ1-2	TGTGCCAGCAGCGCAACGACAGGGAAGTTTGGCGGCTACACCTTC	CASSATTGKFGGYTF
TRBV29-1	many	TRBD1	TRBJ2-7	TGCAGCGTAGGGACAGGGGGCAGGAACGAGCAGTACTTC	CSVGTGGRNEQYF
TRBV27	many	-	TRBJ1-1	TGTGCCAGCAGTTTAATACGGAACACTGAAGCTTTCTTT	CASSLIRNTEAFF
TRBV20-1	many	TRBD1	TRBJ2-7	TGCAGTGCCGGACCCCCCGGGACAGGGCCGAGCGAGCAGTACTTC	CSAGPPGTGPSEQYF
TRBV2	-	-	TRBJ2-7	TGTGCCAGCAGTGATCTACGCACCTACGAGCAGTACTTC	CASSDLRTYEQYF
TRBV12-3/TRBV12-4	many	-	TRBJ2-1	TGTGCCAGCACTCTCGGGCCGGGACGAGTGACCTTCTTC	CASTLGPGRVTFF
TRBV6-5	many	TRBD2	TRBJ2-6	TGTGCCAGCAGTTCGGCGACTAGCGGACTCTCTGGGGCCAACGTCCTGACTTTC	CASSSATSGLSGANVLTF
TRBV30	medium-sized	-	TRBJ2-7	TGTGCCTGGAGTGTAGGAGGTGGCGGGTACGAGCAGTACTTC	CAWSVGGGGYEQYF
TRBV7-9	-	-	TRBJ2-3	TGTGCCAGCAGCTTGGGGGGCACAGATACGCAGTATTTT	CASSLGGTDTQYF
TRBV10-3	medium-sized	TRBD1	TRBJ1-5	TGTGCCATCAGTGATGACAGGGGTGGCAATCAGCCCCAGCATTTT	CAISDDRGGNQPQHF
TRBV12-3/TRBV12-4	many	-	TRBJ2-5	TGTGCCAGCAGTTCGGCCGCGACGGAGACCCAGTACTTC	CASSSAATETQYF
TRBV19	medium-sized	-	TRBJ1-5	TGTGCCAGTAAGGTGAGCAATCAGCCCCAGCATTTT	CASKVSNQPQHF
TRBV15	many	TRBD1	TRBJ2-5	TGTGCCACCAGCATATCTCGGACAGGGTCGACCCAGTACTTC	CATSISRTGSTQYF
TRBV20-1	medium-sized	TRBD1	TRBJ1-1	TGCAGTGCTACGACAGGGGCCGACACTGAAGCTTTCTTT	CSATTGADTEAFF
TRBV7-9	many	-	TRBJ1-6	TGTGCCAGCAGCTTAAGCTATGGCCCGGATTCACCCCTCCACTTT	CASSLSYGPDSPLHF
TRBV15	many	-	TRBJ2-4	TGTGCCACCAGCAGGGTGGCAGGGAACATTCAGTACTTC	CATSRVAGNIQYF
TRBV11-2	medium-sized	-	TRBJ2-5	TGTGCCAGCAGCTTCTTACTCGGGGCCATAGAGGGAGAGACCCAGTACTTC	CASSFLLGAIEGETQYF
TRBV20-1	many	-	TRBJ1-5	TGCAGTGCCCCATCCAGAGGGCGTCAGCCCCAGCATTTT	CSAPSRGRQPQHF
TRBV20-1	many	-	TRBJ2-1	TGCAGTGCTAGATCAGGAGGTAATGAGCAGTTCTTC	CSARSGGNEQFF
TRBV6-6	many	-	TRBJ2-1	TGTGCCAGCGGGGGGGGCACTAGACGGGGGAACTACAATGAGCAGTTCTTC	CASGGGTRRGNYNEQFF
TRBV20-1	many	TRBD2	TRBJ2-3	TGCAGTGCTAGAGATCTGGCGGGAGGCACAGATACGCAGTATTTT	CSARDLAGGTDTQYF
TRBV12-3/TRBV12-4	many	-	TRBJ2-2	TGTGCCAGCAGTTTTAAGCGGAGATTCACCGGGGAGCTGTTTTTT	CASSFKRRFTGELFF
TRBV6-1	many	-	TRBJ1-5	TGTGCCAGCAAGGGTCTCGGGGAAGGGGAGAGTAATCAGCCCCAGCATTTT	CASKGLGEGESNQPQHF
TRBV28	many	-	TRBJ1-4	TGTGCCAGCAGTTTGGAAGGGAATGAAAAACTGTTTTTT	CASSLEGNEKLFF
TRBV6-2/TRBV6-3	-	TRBD2	TRBJ2-7	TGTGCCAGCCAAACGGGAGGGAGCTCCTACGAGCAGTACTTC	CASQTGGSSYEQYF